This is a list of T cell receptor beta chains from one sample in a study of T cells after yellow fever vaccination. TCRdb used MiXCR to reprocess the 5' RACE reads, holding one entry per CDR3 protein. The profile shows 400,000 to 450,000 distinct CDR3 sequences, roughly 20% of them singletons. The sequencing used PBMCs, collected before the yellow fever booster vaccination. Receptors were obtained from a man between 18 and 29 years old who received the YFV17D yellow fever vaccine. The CDR3 runs from the conserved cysteine through the conserved F or W. D genes are given only for firm matches. Part of the rows lack a size; the others show once, few, many or a class for expanded clones.

>TRBJ2-7|TRBV6-5|-|once
CASSLGMGYEQYF
>TRBJ1-2|TRBV28|-|-
CASSSSGIGDDGYTF
>TRBJ1-2|TRBV20-1|-|-
CSARGSNYGYTF
>TRBJ1-2|TRBV7-9|TRBD1|-
CASSSTGQELYGYTF
>TRBJ2-3|TRBV20-1|TRBD2|many
CSARGIAGAPTQYF
>TRBJ2-5|TRBV20-1|-|-
CSARSRAGQETQYF
>TRBJ2-1|TRBV20-1|TRBD2|few
CSATGTSGGNEQFF
>TRBJ2-7|TRBV5-5|-|few
CASTMDTLSREQYF
>TRBJ1-2|TRBV12-3/TRBV12-4|TRBD1|few
CASSLQGENYGYTF
>TRBJ2-7|TRBV7-9|-|-
CASSLQVNSYEQYF
>TRBJ1-2|TRBV4-2|-|-
CASSQDADGYTF
>TRBJ2-1|TRBV5-1|TRBD1|few
CASSDRTGGNDNEQFF
>TRBJ2-3|TRBV9|TRBD1|-
CASGNNRGDTQYF